Below are 27 T cell receptor beta chains sequenced from a single sample in a study of response to subunit inactivated influenza vaccine. TCRdb independently ran MiXCR on the RT-PCR reads; one entry per CDR3 protein. The profile shows about 780,000 distinct CDR3 sequences, 18% of them singletons. This specimen was PBMCs from blood, taken around 5 days after vaccination. These receptors were obtained from a man in his forties or fifties who received an inactivated influenza vaccine.

This clonotype appeared a few times. The chain combines TRBV12-3 or TRBV12-4 with TRBJ2-7; D tentatively fits TRBD1 or TRBD2 (5 bases each). The CDR3 sequence is 13 residues long. Trimming took off 2 bases at V and 2 bases at J, with 7 bases between the two ends. The CDR3 is CASSLWGTYEQYF. Written as DNA, the CDR3 is TGTGCCAGCAGTTTATGGGGGACCTACGAGCAGTACTTC.

The chain is built from TRBV11-2 and TRBJ2-3; D might be TRBD2 (5 bases). The V end was cut by 1 base, the J end by 7 bases, with 9 bases between. CDR1 is SGHAT, CDR2 FQNNGV, per germline. The CDR3 loop spans 13 amino acids. CDR3 loop: CASSLVSSHTQYF. CDR3 DNA sequence: TGTGCCAGCAGCTTAGTGTCTAGCCATACGCAGTATTTT.

In this sample, this clonotype turned up many times. The chain joins TRBV10-3 to TRBJ1-4, with 8 bases lining up with TRBD1. Trimming removed 2 bases from V and 3 bases from J; junction bases left unmatched: 5. The CDR3 has 16 amino acids. Looked up from germline, CDR1 is ENHRY and CDR2 is SYGVKD. CDR3 in amino acids: CAISEHWTGPNEKLFF. CDR3 nucleotide sequence: TGTGCCATCAGTGAGCATTGGACAGGGCCTAATGAAAAACTGTTTTTT.

Notes on this clonotype: A single base separates this from a much larger clone, so it may be a read error. The V call is TRBV20-1, the J call TRBJ2-1, with 7 bases fitting TRBD1. From germline, CDR1 is DFQATT and CDR2 SNEGSKA (reference sequence). This CDR3 has 15 amino acids. This chain's CDR3 is CCARDPGTVLFPQFF. CDR3 nucleotide sequence: TGCTGTGCTAGAGATCCCGGGACAGTATTATTTCCGCAGTTCTTC.

A few counts support this clonotype. This sequence joins TRBV12-3 or TRBV12-4 and TRBJ1-2, with D unresolved. The CDR3 sequence is 14 residues long. The V gene lost 4 bases and the J gene lost 0 bases, with 9 bases spanning the gap. For the CDR3, the DNA is TGTGCCAGCAGTTCTCCCCCAGCTAACTATGGCTACACCTTC. This codes for CASSSPPANYGYTF.

V usage is TRBV18 and J usage is TRBJ2-6; D call uncertain. V was clipped by 1 base and J by 3 bases, with 7 bases between them. This CDR3 is built from 15 residues. Germline V gene data show CDR1 as KGHSH and CDR2 as LQKENI. The CDR3 loop reads CASSPLSGGANVLTF. The CDR3 bases are TGTGCCAGCTCACCACTCTCAGGTGGGGCCAACGTCCTGACTTTC.

This clonotype was observed a handful of times. This chain uses TRBV9 with TRBJ2-3, with 8 bases aligning to TRBD1. Germline loops: CDR1 SGDLS, CDR2 YYNGEE. CDR3 length: 15 amino acids. The trim removed 3 bases at V and 1 base at J, leaving 4 bases unmatched. The CDR3 is CASSAWGQGTDTQYF. The CDR3 nucleotides are TGTGCCAGCAGCGCATGGGGACAGGGCACAGATACGCAGTATTTT.

This clonotype came up a few times. CDR3 nucleotide sequence: TGCGCCAGCAGCCTAGGACAGCCGGAACGTACTGGCTACACCTTC. Protein sequence: CASSLGQPERTGYTF. The chain combines TRBV5-1 with TRBJ1-2; D is perhaps TRBD1 (6 bases). V lost 4 bases and J 7 bases, leaving 20 bases between the germline ends. Germline V lookup: CDR1 SGHRS, CDR2 YFSETQ. The CDR3 spans 15 residues.

There are a few counts of this clonotype. The chain recombines TRBV7-6 with TRBJ1-5, with D maybe TRBD1 (6 bases). V was trimmed by 5 bases and J by 6 bases, leaving 20 bases between them. CDR1 and CDR2 (germline): SGHVS, FNYEAQ. The CDR3 totals 16 residues. The CDR3 protein is CASSPGEPAAGQPQHF. The DNA for the CDR3 is TGTGCCAGCAGCCCAGGGGAACCCGCTGCTGGTCAGCCCCAGCATTTT.

This clonotype was counted only a few times. This sequence joins TRBV7-2 and TRBJ2-1; tentative D call: TRBD2 (5 bases). The V end was cut by 4 bases, the J end by 9 bases, with 13 bases between. In germline, CDR1 is SGHTA, CDR2 FQGNSA. There are 13 residues in the CDR3. CDR3 in amino acids: CASSSQVEGEQFF. In DNA, the CDR3 is TGTGCCAGCAGCTCACAAGTCGAGGGTGAGCAGTTCTTC.

This clonotype was seen only a few times. The chain is built from TRBV24-1 and TRBJ2-5; 13 positions agree with TRBD2. The CDR3 extends over 16 amino acids. The junction had 6 bases not matched to a gene; V was cut back by 4 bases and J by 5 bases. Germline CDR1 and CDR2: KGHDR and SFDVKD. This CDR3 is CATSEPTSGGGETQYF. As DNA, the CDR3 is TGTGCCACCAGTGAACCCACTAGCGGGGGGGGGGAGACCCAGTACTTC.

The CDR3 nucleotides are TGTGCCATCAGTGAGTCGATCGGCACAGATACGCAGTATTTT. Its protein product is CAISESIGTDTQYF. J is TRBJ2-3 and V is TRBV10-3; D remains unclear. Between the trimmed V and J ends, which lost 0 bases and 1 base, there was a span of 5 bases. The CDR3 consists of 14 residues. Per the germline V gene, CDR1 is ENHRY and CDR2 is SYGVKD.

This clonotype showed up just a few times. V gene TRBV7-9 combines with J gene TRBJ2-7; possibly TRBD1 for D (5 bases). Germline V gene sequence: CDR1 SEHNR, CDR2 FQNEAQ (reference sequence). This CDR3 is 14 amino acids long. The ends were cut back, 1 base at V and 4 bases at J, with 11 bases in the middle. The CDR3 loop reads CASSLDVGEYEQYF. In DNA form, the CDR3 reads TGTGCCAGCAGCTTAGATGTAGGGGAATACGAGCAGTACTTC.

The chain is built from TRBV21-1 and TRBJ1-1; the table's D call, TRBD1, was not checked against the DNA. TRBV21-1 is annotated as a pseudogene. There are 18 residues in the CDR3. The CDR3 coding sequence is TGTGCCAGCAGTAAAAAGGACAGGGGCGCTCAGCCGGGCACTGAAGCTTTCTTT. Amino acid sequence: CASSKKDRGAQPGTEAFF.

This clonotype was counted only a few times. The chain couples TRBV5-5 to TRBJ2-7; TRBD1 matches at 7 bases. CDR1 and CDR2 from the germline V gene are SGHKS and YYEKEE (reference sequence). The V and J ends lost 0 bases and 3 bases, in that order; junction bases with no gene match: 3. The CDR3 length is 14 residues. CDR3 in DNA: TGTGCCAGCAGCTTGGAGAGGGACAGCTACGAGCAGTACTTC. It yields the protein CASSLERDSYEQYF.

Only one count was recorded for this clonotype. This chain joins TRBV10-1 and TRBJ2-3; tentatively, D is TRBD2 (5 bases). Looked up from germline, CDR1 is WNHNN and CDR2 is SYGVQD (reference sequence). V was pared by 3 bases and J by 3 bases, with 10 bases between. This CDR3 contains 14 residues. Here the CDR3 DNA reads TGCGCCAGCAGTGACAGCCGGGGTACAGATACGCAGTATTTT. It encodes CASSDSRGTDTQYF.

This sequence joins TRBV7-3 and TRBJ2-3, with D perhaps TRBD2 (5 bases). Germline CDR1 is SGHTA and CDR2 is FQGTGA. Trimming stripped 5 bases from V and 5 bases from J, with 17 bases between. The CDR3 totals 15 residues. CDR3 in DNA: TGTGCCAGCAGCCCAAGCGGAACAGCAGGAGATACGCAGTATTTT. This codes for CASSPSGTAGDTQYF.

This clonotype appeared a few times. This chain connects TRBV5-1 to TRBJ2-2; D unresolved. Germline V lookup: CDR1 SGHRS, CDR2 YFSETQ. V shed 4 bases and J shed 6 bases, with 13 bases lying between them. The CDR3 is 14 residues long. CDR3 amino acids: CASSTGPLAGELFF. CDR3 DNA sequence: TGCGCCAGCAGCACCGGGCCTCTTGCCGGGGAGCTGTTTTTT. The full variable domain, its missing parts supplied by reference TRBV5-1 and TRBJ2-2, is KAGVTQTPRYLIKTRGQQVTLSCSPISGHRSVSWYQQTPGQGLQFLFEYFSETQRNKGNFPGRFSGRQFSNSRSEMNVSTLELGDSALYLCASSTGPLAGELFFGEGSRLTVL.

Only a few counts were recorded for this clonotype. The DNA for the CDR3 is TGCAGTGCTAGATCGGGGCAGGGGCCTTCCTACGAGCAGTACTTC. Its translation: CSARSGQGPSYEQYF. The chain carries TRBV20-1 and TRBJ2-7; D might be TRBD1 (6 bases). Trimming shortened V by 2 bases and J by 1 base, and 15 bases separated the two germline ends. CDR1 is DFQATT, CDR2 SNEGSKA, per germline (reference sequence). The CDR3 has 15 amino acids.

This chain links TRBV24-1 with TRBJ2-5, with a possible D match to TRBD2 (5 bases). This CDR3 spans 16 amino acids. The V end was cut by 0 bases, the J end by 1 base, with 11 bases between. Germline CDR1 and CDR2: KGHDR and SFDVKD. This CDR3 reads CATSDLSTGFQETQYF. CDR3 DNA: TGTGCCACCAGTGATTTGTCCACGGGGTTCCAAGAGACCCAGTACTTC.

The chain is built from TRBV10-1 and TRBJ1-6; TRBD1 matches at 8 bases. Germline CDR1 and CDR2: WNHNN and SYGVQD (reference sequence). The CDR3 spans 13 residues. The V segment lost 8 bases and the J segment 7 bases; nucleotides outside the gene matches: 4. The CDR3 sequence: CASGQGRNSPLHF. DNA for the CDR3: TGCGCCAGCGGACAGGGACGAAATTCACCCCTCCACTTT.

A few counts support this clonotype. This chain uses TRBV20-1 with TRBJ2-3, with 9 positions matching TRBD1. Germline lookup yields CDR1 DFQATT and CDR2 SNEGSKA (reference sequence). The CDR3 loop spans 13 amino acids. The CDR3 here is CRSEDRGTDTQYF. CDR3 DNA sequence: TGCCGTTCAGAGGACAGGGGAACAGATACGCAGTATTTT.

This clonotype was counted ten times or more. The V call is TRBV20-1, the J call TRBJ1-1; D might be TRBD1 (5 bases). Germline CDR1 is DFQATT and CDR2 is SNEGSKA (reference sequence). Trimming shortened V by 3 bases and J by 4 bases, and 15 bases separated the two germline ends. CDR3 length equals 14 residues. CDR3: CSASRQPGGTEAFF. CDR3 sequence (DNA): TGCAGTGCTAGCCGACAGCCCGGTGGCACTGAAGCTTTCTTT.

The V gene is TRBV6-1, the J gene TRBJ2-7; TRBD1 matches 9 bases. This CDR3 has 14 amino acids. In germline, CDR1 is MNHNS, CDR2 SASEGT. V lost 7 bases to trimming and J lost 2 bases; unmatched junction nucleotides: 6. This CDR3 reads CASTGGQGTYEQYF. CDR3 in DNA: TGTGCCAGCACCGGGGGACAGGGAACCTACGAGCAGTACTTC.

J is TRBJ2-1 and V is TRBV12-3 or TRBV12-4, with no clear D. The CDR3 runs to 13 residues. Trimming pared 3 bases from V and 4 bases from J, leaving 7 bases between. CDR3 region: CASSFFAYNEQFF. The CDR3 nucleotides read TGTGCCAGCAGTTTCTTTGCGTACAATGAGCAGTTCTTC.

The CDR3 spells CASSSGAGRDTEAFF. The CDR3 nucleotides are TGTGCCAGCAGCTCGGGGGCAGGGAGAGACACTGAAGCTTTCTTT. The V gene is TRBV7-9, the J gene TRBJ1-1, with TRBD1 as a possible D gene (6 bases). Germline CDR1 and CDR2: SEHNR and FQNEAQ (reference sequence). The CDR3 totals 15 residues. Trimming pared 4 bases from V and 3 bases from J, leaving 15 bases between.

This chain uses TRBV7-8 with TRBJ2-3; 7 nucleotides line up with TRBD2. Germline V gene sequence: CDR1 SGHVS, CDR2 FQNEAQ. V lost 4 bases to trimming and J lost 0 bases; unmatched junction nucleotides: 10. This CDR3 is built from 17 residues. The DNA for the CDR3 is TGTGCCAGCAGCTCCCTCGGACTAGGAACTAGCACAGATACGCAGTATTTT. Translation gives CASSSLGLGTSTDTQYF.